The 30 T cell receptor beta chains reported below all come from one sample, sequenced in a study of OX40 agonist ivuxolimab in advanced cancers. TCRdb keeps only in-frame clones here, not all; method: immunoSEQ multiplex PCR. The table includes 9,500 to 15,000 clones, approximately 87% detected once. This specimen consisted of CD4+ or CD8+ T cells sorted from blood, obtained in a trial of the OX40 agonist ivuxolimab. The receptors derive from an adult with an advanced solid tumor such as melanoma, head and neck, liver or kidney cancer.

The V call is TRBV6-5, the J call TRBJ2-3, with 7 nucleotides matching TRBD2. The germline V gene has CDR1 MNHEY and CDR2 SVGAGI. Germline trimming cut 2 bases from V and 6 bases from J; bases unmatched to any gene: 8. This CDR3 is built from 15 residues. The CDR3 sequence: CASSYEGGSYDTQYF. The CDR3 nucleotides read TGTGCCAGCAGTTACGAGGGCGGGAGCTACGATACGCAGTATTTT.

The chain recombines TRBV7-3 with TRBJ2-1; D is undetermined. The CDR3 has 15 amino acids. Germline V gene sequence: CDR1 SGHTA, CDR2 FQGTGA. V was cut by 2 bases and J by 10 bases, with 18 bases left in between. The CDR3 nucleotides read TGTGCCAGCAGCTTAGGGGTTGAAGCCCCTGGGGAGCAGTTCTTC. It is translated as CASSLGVEAPGEQFF.

This clone was detected only a few times. This sequence joins TRBV28 and TRBJ2-1, with 14 bases lining up with TRBD2. The trim removed 6 bases at V and 8 bases at J, leaving 6 bases unmatched. CDR1 is MDHEN and CDR2 is SYDVKM in the germline V gene. The CDR3 totals 15 residues. The CDR3 DNA sequence: TGTGCCAGCAGAATGACTAGCGGGAGGGCCTATGAGCAGTTCTTC. Amino acid sequence: CASRMTSGRAYEQFF.

The gene calls are TRBV19 and TRBJ2-2, with D maybe TRBD1 (6 bases). Germline CDR1 is LNHDA and CDR2 is SQIVND (reference sequence). Trimming left V 7 bases short and J 4 bases short, with 13 bases between. The CDR3 contains 14 residues. The CDR3 protein is CASMLDRLTGELFF. CDR3 bases: TGTGCCAGTATGCTGGACAGACTCACCGGGGAGCTGTTTTTT.

The V gene is TRBV6-1, the J gene TRBJ2-7, with a weak D call TRBD2 (6 bases). This CDR3 is built from 15 residues. Trimming pared 1 base from V and 5 bases from J, leaving 15 bases between. CDR1 and CDR2 from the germline V gene are MNHNS and SASEGT. CDR3 nucleotide sequence: TGTGCCAGCAGTGAAGAGGGAGGTGGGGGTGACGAGCAGTACTTC. It translates to CASSEEGGGGDEQYF.

V and J are TRBV11-2 and TRBJ2-1; 8 bases match TRBD1. The CDR3 covers 14 residues. Losses at the gene ends were 5 bases for V and 9 bases for J; bases not matched to a gene: 9. Germline CDR1 SGHAT, CDR2 FQNNGV. CDR3 bases: TGTGCCAGCAGCCCAGGGACAGGAGGGATTGAGCAGTTCTTC. This encodes CASSPGTGGIEQFF.

This clone was picked up one time. The V gene is TRBV11-2, the J gene TRBJ2-7, with 9 nucleotides matching TRBD2. In germline, CDR1 is SGHAT, CDR2 FQNNGV. J was trimmed by 5 bases and V by 6 bases; bases with no gene match: 11. The CDR3 is 15 amino acids. The CDR3, as DNA: TGTGCCAGCAGTCCATCGGCGGGAGGGCCCCACGAGCAGTACTTC. Its protein is CASSPSAGGPHEQYF.

This clone was counted only a few times. The chain recombines TRBV6-5 with TRBJ2-3; 8 bases align to TRBD2. The V gene's germline CDR1 is MNHEY and CDR2 SVGAGI. This CDR3 has 16 amino acids. The J segment lost 2 bases and the V segment lost 2 bases, leaving 6 bases of the junction unmatched. CDR3 sequence (DNA): TGTGCCAGCAGTTACGACCGGCGGGAGGACACAGATACGCAGTATTTT. Translated, it gives CASSYDRREDTDTQYF.

The J gene is TRBJ2-2, the V gene TRBV6-5; D gene uncertain. Between the trimmed V and J ends, which lost 2 bases and 7 bases, there was a span of 8 bases. The CDR3 runs to 13 residues. The germline gives CDR1 MNHEY, CDR2 SVGAGI. CDR3 DNA sequence: TGTGCCAGCAGTTACGATCGGGTCGGGGAGCTGTTTTTT. Translating it yields CASSYDRVGELFF.

CDR3 sequence: CASSSKGGEQFF. DNA for the CDR3: TGCGCCAGCAGCTCAAAAGGCGGGGAGCAGTTCTTC. The chain has TRBV4-1 and TRBJ2-1; weak D call: TRBD2 (5 bases). V lost 5 bases to trimming and J lost 10 bases, with 12 bases between them. The V gene's germline CDR1 is MGHRA and CDR2 YSYEKL. The CDR3 length is 12 residues.

This clone was observed once. V usage is TRBV29-1 and J usage is TRBJ2-5, with D possibly matching TRBD2 (6 bases). The tail of the sequence fits TRBJ2-7 better, so the J call may be wrong. The CDR3 length is 12 residues. CDR1 SQVTM and CDR2 ANQGSEA come from the germline V gene. CDR3 region: CSVEGGNYEQYF. CDR3 nucleotide sequence: TGCAGCGTTGAAGGCGGGAACTACGAGCAGTACTTC.

The rearrangement joins TRBV29-1 to TRBJ1-2; no firm D call. The ends were cut back, 4 bases at V and 4 bases at J, with 13 bases in the middle. The length of the CDR3 is 13 residues. The germline V gene encodes CDR1 SQVTM and CDR2 ANQGSEA. The CDR3 DNA follows: TGCAGCGTTGTCGAGGGATCCCCCTATGGCTACACCTTC. Amino acid sequence: CSVVEGSPYGYTF.

The chain recombines TRBV7-2 with TRBJ1-2; D gene uncertain. This CDR3 comprises 15 residues. Germline loops: CDR1 SGHTA, CDR2 FQGNSA. Trimming shortened V by 2 bases and J by 2 bases, and 12 bases separated the two germline ends. In DNA, the CDR3 is TGTGCCAGCAGCTTATGGCTGGGCCCCAACTATGGCTACACCTTC. This gives the protein CASSLWLGPNYGYTF.

Only one count was recorded for this clone. This chain links TRBV10-1 with TRBJ2-5, with D unclear. The length of the CDR3 is 13 residues. Germline CDR1 WNHNN, CDR2 SYGVQD (reference sequence). Trimming shortened V by 2 bases and J by 1 base, and 5 bases separated the two germline ends. The CDR3 coding sequence is TGCGCCAGCAGTGAGGCCTTCCAAGAGACCCAGTACTTC. Amino acid sequence: CASSEAFQETQYF.

This chain links TRBV10-3 with TRBJ1-1; 8 bases align to TRBD1. The germline V gene has CDR1 ENHRY and CDR2 SYGVKD. V lost 2 bases, J lost 6 bases, and 5 bases stayed unmatched. The CDR3 is 14 residues long. This CDR3 is CAISEVGQGAEAFF. CDR3 DNA sequence: TGTGCCATCAGTGAGGTCGGACAGGGCGCTGAAGCTTTCTTT.

This chain connects TRBV5-1 to TRBJ2-1; tentatively, D is TRBD2 (5 bases). Germline CDR1 and CDR2: SGHRS and YFSETQ. Trimming shortened V by 5 bases and J by 0 bases, and 18 bases separated the two germline ends. There are 17 residues in the CDR3. The CDR3 loop reads CASRTSSGTASYNEQFF. The CDR3 nucleotides are TGCGCCAGCAGAACCTCCAGCGGTACCGCCTCCTACAATGAGCAGTTCTTC. The full variable domain, with the rest looked up from reference TRBV5-1 and TRBJ2-1, is KAGVTQTPRYLIKTRGQQVTLSCSPISGHRSVSWYQQTPGQGLQFLFEYFSETQRNKGNFPGRFSGRQFSNSRSEMNVSTLELGDSALYLCASRTSSGTASYNEQFFGPGTRLTVL.

The J gene is TRBJ2-1, the V gene TRBV7-8; possible D gene TRBD2, 6 bases. V dropped 3 bases and J dropped 8 bases, with 17 bases sitting between them. This CDR3 is 15 amino acids long. Germline CDR1 SGHVS, CDR2 FQNEAQ. CDR3 residues: CASSLMGGYSDEQFF. The CDR3 region has the DNA TGTGCCAGCAGCTTGATGGGAGGCTATAGCGATGAGCAGTTCTTC.

This chain uses TRBV10-3 with TRBJ1-5, with 9 bases that match TRBD1. The CDR3 is 14 residues long. Germline V gene sequence: CDR1 ENHRY, CDR2 SYGVKD. V was clipped by 4 bases and J by 5 bases; unmatched bases: 3. The CDR3, as DNA: TGTGCCATCAGTGGGGGACAGGGTTATCAGCCCCAGCATTTT. Translated: CAISGGQGYQPQHF.

A single count supports this clone. This chain connects TRBV5-6 to TRBJ2-1; 11 bases are shared with TRBD2. Per the germline V gene, CDR1 is SGHDT and CDR2 is YYEEEE. The CDR3 runs to 17 residues. With 4 bases clipped from V and 0 bases from J, the junction kept 6 bases outside the gene matches. CDR3 protein: CASSPGTSGLSYNEQFF. CDR3 coding DNA: TGTGCCAGCAGCCCCGGGACTAGCGGTCTCTCCTACAATGAGCAGTTCTTC.

The gene calls are TRBV4-2 and TRBJ2-7, with 9 bases fitting TRBD1. Per germline, CDR1 LGHNA and CDR2 YNFKEQ. Losses at the gene ends were 3 bases for V and 6 bases for J; bases not matched to a gene: 3. The CDR3 runs 13 residues. Here the CDR3 DNA reads TGTGCCAGCAGCCAGGAGACAGGGGGCGAGCAGTACTTC. Its translation is CASSQETGGEQYF.

The J gene is TRBJ2-1, the V gene TRBV9, with 10 bases lining up with TRBD2. CDR1 and CDR2 (germline): SGDLS, YYNGEE. Trimming took 0 bases from V and 1 from J; bases not matched to a gene: 1. The CDR3 spans 16 residues. CDR3 bases: TGTGCCAGCAGCGTAGTACTAGCGGGATCCTACAATGAGCAGTTCTTC. Its translation: CASSVVLAGSYNEQFF. Full variable domain (rest looked up from reference TRBV9 and TRBJ2-1): DSGVTQTPKHLITATGQRVTLRCSPRSGDLSVYWYQQSLDQGLQFLIQYYNGEERAKGNILERFSAQQFPDLHSELNLSSLELGDSALYFCASSVVLAGSYNEQFFGPGTRLTVL.

V is TRBV27 and J is TRBJ2-7, with 7 bases aligning to TRBD1. V lost 0 bases, J lost 5 bases, and 1 base stayed unmatched. Germline V CDR1 and CDR2: MNHEY, SMNVEV (reference sequence). The CDR3 sequence is 13 residues long. As DNA, the CDR3 is TGTGCCAGCAGTTTATCAGGGGGCCACGAGCAGTACTTC. It yields the protein CASSLSGGHEQYF.

This chain links TRBV28 with TRBJ1-1, with unresolved D. The CDR3 spans 11 residues. The V end lost 5 bases, the J end lost 4 bases, and 5 bases lay between the germline ends. Germline loops: CDR1 MDHEN, CDR2 SYDVKM. The CDR3 DNA is TGTGCCAGCAGTCTTCTCACTGAAGCTTTCTTT. This codes for CASSLLTEAFF.

This sequence joins TRBV7-2 and TRBJ1-3; tentatively, D is TRBD1 (5 bases). The CDR3 is made up of 15 amino acids. Germline CDR1 is SGHTA and CDR2 is FQGNSA. V dropped 1 base and J dropped 7 bases, with 14 bases sitting between them. CDR3 protein: CASSLGLGGGNTIYF. The CDR3 bases are TGTGCCAGCAGCTTAGGGCTTGGGGGAGGGAACACCATATATTTT.

This chain links TRBV7-3 with TRBJ2-3; 8 nucleotides align to TRBD2. From germline, CDR1 is SGHTA and CDR2 FQGTGA. V lost 5 bases, J lost 10 bases, and 5 bases stayed unmatched. The CDR3 is 12 amino acids. The CDR3 loop is CASSGAGVAQYF. As DNA, the CDR3 is TGTGCCAGCAGCGGAGCGGGAGTGGCGCAGTATTTT.

V gene TRBV5-1 combines with J gene TRBJ2-1; a possible D gene is TRBD1 (6 bases). The germline CDR1 and CDR2 sequences are SGHRS and YFSETQ. V was pared by 8 bases and J by 2 bases, with 8 bases between. This CDR3 is built from 12 residues. In DNA, the CDR3 is TGCGCCAGTCGGGACACCTACAATGAGCAGTTCTTC. It translates to CASRDTYNEQFF.

This sequence joins TRBV4-3 and TRBJ2-7; no reliable D call. Germline V gene data show CDR1 as LGHNA and CDR2 as YSLEER. This CDR3 comprises 15 residues. The ends were cut back, 2 bases at V and 1 base at J, with 12 bases in the middle. The CDR3 DNA sequence: TGCGCCAGCAGCCAATCTAGTCGAGCGTCCTACGAGCAGTACTTC. Its translation: CASSQSSRASYEQYF.

The chain couples TRBV5-1 to TRBJ2-1; 10 nucleotides agree with TRBD2. Germline V CDR1 and CDR2: SGHRS, YFSETQ. The CDR3 totals 17 residues. The junction had 12 bases not matched to a gene; V was cut back by 0 bases and J by 9 bases. This CDR3 reads CASSLGLTSGRAVEQFF. The DNA for the CDR3 is TGCGCCAGCAGCTTGGGACTTACGAGCGGGAGGGCCGTTGAGCAGTTCTTC.

Only a few counts were recorded for this clone. V usage is TRBV9 and J usage is TRBJ1-1; D unresolved. V shed 4 bases and J shed 4 bases, with 20 bases lying between them. Looked up from germline, CDR1 is SGDLS and CDR2 is YYNGEE. The CDR3 spans 16 residues. This CDR3 reads CASSTASGHSSTEAFF. Written as DNA, the CDR3 is TGTGCCAGCAGCACCGCGTCCGGGCACAGCTCCACTGAAGCTTTCTTT.

This sequence joins TRBV28 and TRBJ2-3; possibly TRBD2 for D (6 bases). V shed 5 bases and J shed 0 bases, with 15 bases lying between them. CDR1 is MDHEN and CDR2 is SYDVKM in the germline V gene. The CDR3 has 16 residues. The CDR3 protein is CASSPRGLPSTDTQYF. CDR3 nucleotide sequence: TGTGCCAGCAGTCCTCGGGGGTTGCCTAGCACAGATACGCAGTATTTT.